The 24 T cell receptor beta chains reported below all come from one sample, sequenced in a study of T cell responses to AZD1222 COVID-19 vaccine. Profiling relied on immunoSEQ multiplex PCR, and the TCRdb table lists in-frame clones only, not all of them. The sample has approximately 80,000 clones, about nine tenths seen once. The sample was peripheral blood, taken 28 days after the second AZD1222 dose. The origin of the receptors is an adult who received the AZD1222 COVID-19 vaccine.

The V and J genes are TRBV30 and TRBJ1-2; 8 bases align to TRBD1. The V segment lost 4 bases and the J segment 2 bases; nucleotides outside the gene matches: 3. CDR1 is GTSNPN, CDR2 SVGIG, per germline (reference sequence). The CDR3 covers 13 residues. The CDR3 spells CAWTTGGNYGYTF. In DNA, the CDR3 is TGTGCCTGGACTACAGGGGGAAACTATGGCTACACCTTC.

The J gene is TRBJ2-2, the V gene TRBV12-3 or TRBV12-4; no clear D gene. The CDR3 has 12 residues. V dropped 3 bases and J dropped 6 bases, with 5 bases sitting between them. The CDR3 protein is CASSFVSGELFF. CDR3 nucleotides: TGTGCCAGCAGTTTTGTCTCCGGGGAGCTGTTTTTT.

The rearrangement uses TRBV2 and TRBJ1-6; D not resolved. The CDR3 has 19 residues. The ends were cut back, 4 bases at V and 0 bases at J, with 19 bases in the middle. Germline V gene lookup returns CDR1 SNHLY and CDR2 FYNNEI. The CDR3 sequence is CASSVGSARESSYNSPLHF. The CDR3 DNA follows: TGTGCCAGCAGTGTGGGGTCAGCGAGAGAAAGCTCCTATAATTCACCCCTCCACTTT.

The V gene is TRBV6-5, the J gene TRBJ2-7; 7 nucleotides line up with TRBD1. J gave up 3 bases and V 4 bases, and 9 bases lay outside the gene matches. CDR3 length equals 15 residues. Germline V gene sequence: CDR1 MNHEY, CDR2 SVGAGI. CDR3 sequence (DNA): TGTGCCAGCAGTTCCCAATCGACAGGGCGCTACGAGCAGTACTTC. Its translation is CASSSQSTGRYEQYF.

This clone was seen once. This chain connects TRBV9 to TRBJ1-1, with 9 bases aligning to TRBD1. Germline-derived CDR1 and CDR2 are SGDLS and YYNGEE. The CDR3 spans 14 residues. The V and J ends lost 3 bases and 4 bases, in that order; junction bases with no gene match: 4. CDR3: CASSGTGGLTEAFF. The CDR3 coding sequence is TGTGCCAGCAGCGGTACAGGGGGCCTCACTGAAGCTTTCTTT. Looking up the rest from reference TRBV9 and TRBJ1-1 gives the full variable domain: DSGVTQTPKHLITATGQRVTLRCSPRSGDLSVYWYQQSLDQGLQFLIQYYNGEERAKGNILERFSAQQFPDLHSELNLSSLELGDSALYFCASSGTGGLTEAFFGQGTRLTVV.

CDR3 region: CASSGDSGNSPLHF. The CDR3, as DNA: TGTGCCAGCAGCGGCGACAGTGGCAATTCACCCCTCCACTTT. This chain joins TRBV9 and TRBJ1-6; possibly TRBD1 for D (5 bases). The V gene's germline CDR1 is SGDLS and CDR2 YYNGEE. V was cut by 3 bases and J by 7 bases, with 11 bases left in between. The CDR3 is 14 amino acids.

The CDR3 reads CAWTLGPREAFF. The CDR3 DNA sequence: TGTGCCTGGACCCTGGGCCCCCGGGAGGCTTTCTTT. The chain links TRBV30 to TRBJ1-1, with D unresolved. CDR3 size: 12 residues. Trimming removed 4 bases from V and 11 bases from J, with 17 bases in between. In germline, CDR1 is GTSNPN, CDR2 SVGIG (reference sequence).

V gene TRBV7-3 combines with J gene TRBJ1-1; 8 bases are a match to TRBD1. Germline trimming cut 2 bases from V and 4 bases from J; bases unmatched to any gene: 6. The CDR3 loop spans 15 amino acids. Germline V gene data show CDR1 as SGHTA and CDR2 as FQGTGA. This CDR3 reads CASSLGVDRGTEAFF. The CDR3 nucleotides are TGTGCCAGCAGCTTAGGGGTAGACAGGGGCACTGAAGCTTTCTTT.

CDR3 region: CASSSLKEQYF. As DNA, the CDR3 is TGTGCCAGCAGTTCCCTCAAGGAGCAGTACTTC. V is TRBV12-3 or TRBV12-4 and J is TRBJ2-7; D remains ambiguous. The CDR3 runs to 11 residues. The V end was cut by 4 bases, the J end by 7 bases, with 8 bases between.

J is TRBJ2-2 and V is TRBV2; tentatively, D is TRBD2 (6 bases). V was clipped by 6 bases and J by 4 bases, with 9 bases between them. CDR3 length equals 13 residues. Per germline, CDR1 SNHLY and CDR2 FYNNEI. The CDR3 protein is CASSRLGTGELFF. The CDR3 DNA is TGTGCCAGCAGCAGACTAGGCACCGGGGAGCTGTTTTTT.

This sequence joins TRBV5-1 and TRBJ2-5; D is uncertain. The V gene lost 3 bases and the J gene lost 2 bases, with 8 bases spanning the gap. Germline assignment: CDR1 SGHRS and CDR2 YFSETQ. The length of the CDR3 is 13 residues. This CDR3 is CASSSTRQETQYF. DNA for the CDR3: TGCGCCAGCAGCTCCACGCGGCAAGAGACCCAGTACTTC.

V gene TRBV9 combines with J gene TRBJ1-1; D is undetermined. The length of the CDR3 is 15 residues. V dropped 0 bases and J dropped 4 bases, with 13 bases sitting between them. Germline V gene data show CDR1 as SGDLS and CDR2 as YYNGEE. The chain's CDR3 is CASSVGSGIGTEAFF. The CDR3 DNA follows: TGTGCCAGCAGCGTAGGTTCCGGGATCGGCACTGAAGCTTTCTTT.

The rearrangement joins TRBV6-5 to TRBJ1-5; 7 nucleotides line up with TRBD1. The CDR3 covers 14 residues. The V gene end was trimmed by 6 bases and the J gene end by 9 bases; junction bases not matched to a gene: 11. The germline V gene encodes CDR1 MNHEY and CDR2 SVGAGI. The CDR3 bases are TGTGCCAGCAGAGGACAGGAAAGAACGCGGCCCCAGCATTTT. Its protein product is CASRGQERTRPQHF.

V is TRBV3-1 (or the pseudogene TRBV3-2) and J is TRBJ2-1, with 14 nucleotides matching TRBD2. The germline gives CDR1 LGHDT, CDR2 YNNKEL (reference sequence). The CDR3 length is 16 residues. The trim removed 5 bases at V and 6 bases at J, leaving 6 bases unmatched. CDR3 residues: CASSKSGLAGGNEQFF. The CDR3 DNA reads TGTGCCAGCAGCAAGTCAGGACTAGCGGGGGGCAATGAGCAGTTCTTC.

The gene calls are TRBV5-1 and TRBJ1-3, with 8 bases identical to TRBD1. Trimming cost V 0 bases and J 3 bases; bases outside gene matches: 5. The CDR3 has 16 residues. Germline CDR1 and CDR2: SGHRS and YFSETQ. The CDR3 DNA is TGCGCCAGCAGCTTGGCTCAGGGGGCGGTTGGAAACACCATATATTTT. It encodes CASSLAQGAVGNTIYF.

The CDR3: CASSKRDRMVYEQYF. The CDR3 DNA sequence: TGCGCCAGCAGCAAGAGGGACAGGATGGTGTACGAGCAGTACTTC. The chain uses TRBV4-3 and TRBJ2-7, with TRBD1 matching over 8 bases. Trimming cost V 5 bases and J 4 bases; bases outside gene matches: 10. CDR1 is LGHNA, CDR2 YSLEER, per germline. This CDR3 has 15 residues.

The chain uses TRBV9 and TRBJ1-1; 8 nucleotides match TRBD1. This CDR3 has 14 residues. Germline CDR1 is SGDLS and CDR2 is YYNGEE. J gave up 5 bases and V 3 bases, and 6 bases lay outside the gene matches. As DNA, the CDR3 is TGTGCCAGCAGCGCGGACAGGGTACGTACTGAAGCTTTCTTT. Protein product: CASSADRVRTEAFF.

The chain is built from TRBV5-1 and TRBJ1-2; unclear D gene. V lost 4 bases and J lost 5, with 12 bases in between. CDR1 is SGHRS and CDR2 is YFSETQ in the germline V gene. The CDR3 spans 13 residues. CDR3 in amino acids: CASSPQDGYGYTF. The CDR3 nucleotides are TGCGCCAGCAGCCCCCAGGATGGGTATGGCTACACCTTC. Supplemented by reference TRBV5-1 and TRBJ1-2, the full variable domain reads KAGVTQTPRYLIKTRGQQVTLSCSPISGHRSVSWYQQTPGQGLQFLFEYFSETQRNKGNFPGRFSGRQFSNSRSEMNVSTLELGDSALYLCASSPQDGYGYTFGSGTRLTVV.

Of note for this clone: Other DNA sequences in this specimen translate into the identical CDR3. V is TRBV10-3 and J is TRBJ2-7; the D is unclear. In germline, CDR1 is ENHRY, CDR2 SYGVKD. The V gene lost 2 bases and the J gene lost 4 bases, with 3 bases spanning the gap. This CDR3 is 11 amino acids long. This chain's CDR3 is CAISEGYEQYF. CDR3 nucleotides: TGTGCCATCAGTGAGGGTTACGAGCAGTACTTC.

The CDR3 reads CASSLFGVDGYTF. The CDR3 DNA sequence: TGTGCCAGCAGCTTATTCGGGGTGGACGGCTACACCTTC. This chain links TRBV7-2 with TRBJ1-2; D is unclear. This CDR3 comprises 13 residues. With 2 bases removed from V and 8 bases from J, the gap between germline ends came to 12 bases. Germline CDR1 reads SGHTA; CDR2 reads FQGNSA.

The chain combines TRBV5-4 with TRBJ2-1, with TRBD1 identical over 8 bases. From germline, CDR1 is SGHNT and CDR2 YYREEE (reference sequence). Losses at the gene ends were 9 bases for V and 5 bases for J; bases not matched to a gene: 13. CDR3 length: 15 residues. In nucleotides, the CDR3 is TGTGCCACCAAAGCCGCAGGGGGCCTGCACAATGAGCAGTTCTTC. Protein: CATKAAGGLHNEQFF. Based on the CDR3 plus reference TRBV5-4 and TRBJ2-1, the full variable domain is ETGVTQSPTHLIKTRGQQVTLRCSSQSGHNTVSWYQQALGQGPQFIFQYYREEENGRGNFPPRFSGLQFPNYSSELNVNALELDDSALYLCATKAAGGLHNEQFFGPGTRLTVL.

The CDR3 DNA reads as TGTGCCAGCAGTTACCCCCGGGACTCCTATCGGAATGAGCAGTTCTTC. It codes for CASSYPRDSYRNEQFF. This chain connects TRBV6-2 or TRBV6-3 to TRBJ2-1, with D maybe TRBD2 (6 bases). Trimming took 2 bases from V and 7 from J, leaving 18 bases between them. The germline V gene has CDR1 MNHEY and CDR2 SVGEGT. This CDR3 spans 16 amino acids.

This clone has more than one count but fewer than ten. The rearrangement links TRBV6-2 or TRBV6-3 to TRBJ2-3; D unclear. V dropped 4 bases and J dropped 0 bases, with 14 bases sitting between them. The CDR3 totals 16 residues. Germline CDR1 is MNHEY and CDR2 is SVGEGT. The DNA of the CDR3 is TGTGCCAGCAGTTCCCGCGCTGAGGCTAGCACAGATACGCAGTATTTT. Amino acids: CASSSRAEASTDTQYF.

This clone was seen just once. The chain is built from TRBV7-3 and TRBJ1-3; possible D gene TRBD1, 6 bases. The CDR3 covers 14 residues. V was pared by 4 bases and J by 2 bases, with 9 bases between. Germline V gene lookup returns CDR1 SGHTA and CDR2 FQGTGA. CDR3 bases: TGTGCCAGCAGCTCCCAGGGGACTGGAAACACCATATATTTT. This sequence encodes CASSSQGTGNTIYF. The entire variable domain, with the rest obtained from reference TRBV7-3 and TRBJ1-3, is as follows: GAGVSQTPSNKVTEKGKYVELRCDPISGHTALYWYRQSLGQGPEFLIYFQGTGAADDSGLPNDRFFAVRPEGSVSTLKIQRTERGDSAVYLCASSSQGTGNTIYFGEGSWLTVV.